This T cell receptor (beta chain) comes out of a study of blood T cell repertoires in COVID-19. Study context: Sites across the United States, Italy and Spain contributed samples from acute and convalescent COVID-19. Nucleic acid was either cDNA or gDNA, and it came from T cells, B-cell-depleted T cells, or PBMCs.

This clone was counted once. This CDR3 is built from 16 residues. Germline CDR1 is SGHTA and CDR2 is FQGNSA. V dropped 5 bases and J dropped 5; count of bases not matched to a gene: 7. In the study's own analysis: Amplification with reference gene primers provided the estimates of nucleated cell counts. The data were produced by immunoSEQ multiplex PCR, yet TCRdb's version contains in-frame clones alone and is incomplete. V, J and clone size are taken as reported in that table, and D and trimming were inferred from the DNA itself. This sample yields around 100,000 clones, of which approximately 80% are seen a single time; around 15% belongs to the top ten.

Sequences were obtained from peripheral blood. This receptor was obtained from a man in his fifties with active or convalescent COVID-19. V gene TRBV7-2 combines with J gene TRBJ2-2; 11 bases are a match to TRBD2. The CDR3 loop reads CASSRQLAGATGELFF. The CDR3 bases are TGTGCCAGCAGCAGACAACTAGCGGGAGCTACCGGGGAGCTGTTTTTT.